This T cell receptor beta chain appears in the sequencing data of a study of T-cell memory formation after mild COVID-19. Study-wide findings and caveats: Pre-infection memory contained some responding clones, which suggested that cross-reactive memory had joined.

This clonotype has just a few counts. What it binds is not known. Germline CDR1 and CDR2: MNHEY and SVGEGT. The CDR3 runs 13 residues. The V and J ends lost 8 bases and 4 bases respectively, with 11 bases between them. TCRdb analysed the 5' RACE reads with MiXCR anew, one entry per CDR3 protein. The sample holds around 450,000 distinct CDR3 sequences; roughly 24% are singletons and the top ten take around 9.5%. V is TRBV6-2 or TRBV6-3 and J is TRBJ2-2; a weak D match, TRBD1 (5 bases). The source material was PBMCs or a T cell subset sorted from them (not recorded which). This TCR was recovered from an adult woman who had mild COVID-19 (a few samples of this study predate the infection). Cell type and time point are not known. CDR3 nucleotide sequence: TGTGCCAGCGGCGAAGGGGTCACCGGGGAGCTGTTTTTT. It is translated as CASGEGVTGELFF.